The 25 T cell receptor beta chains reported below all come from one sample, sequenced in a study of PD-1 blockade in classical Hodgkin lymphoma. Assay used: immunoSEQ multiplex PCR; TCRdb lists only in-frame clones, some missing. Of tens of thousands of clones listed, roughly two thirds are singletons. Each of the patients experienced relapse following autologous stem cell transplantation, and their brentuximab vedotin exposure differed. Sequencing was performed on peripheral blood mononuclear cells (PBMCs), taken at baseline. The receptors derive from a human donor with classical Hodgkin lymphoma.

The chain uses TRBV9 and TRBJ1-3; possible D gene TRBD1, 6 bases. The CDR3 is made up of 16 amino acids. V shed 3 bases and J shed 4 bases, with 17 bases lying between them. CDR1 and CDR2 (germline): SGDLS, YYNGEE. The CDR3 DNA is TGTGCCAGCAGCGCTAAGGACAGAGACGGCGGAAACACCATATATTTT. Translating gives CASSAKDRDGGNTIYF.

This clone was detected a few times. The chain joins TRBV19 to TRBJ2-3, with D hard to call. The V and J ends lost 3 bases and 2 bases respectively, with 0 bases between them. The CDR3 is 11 amino acids. The germline V gene encodes CDR1 LNHDA and CDR2 SQIVND (reference sequence). CDR3 in amino acids: CASSITDTQYF. The DNA for the CDR3 is TGTGCCAGTAGTATCACAGATACGCAGTATTTT. The entire variable domain, with the rest obtained from reference TRBV19 and TRBJ2-3, is as follows: DGGITQSPKYLFRKEGQNVTLSCEQNLNHDAMYWYRQDPGQGLRLIYYSQIVNDFQKGDIAEGYSVSREKKESFPLTVTSAQKNPTAFYLCASSITDTQYFGPGTRLTVL.

This clone was detected only a few times. The chain couples TRBV4-1 to TRBJ1-5; 9 bases map to TRBD1. The CDR3 contains 16 residues. The V and J ends lost 0 bases and 6 bases, in that order; junction bases with no gene match: 6. Per the germline V gene, CDR1 is MGHRA and CDR2 is YSYEKL. This CDR3 is CASSQEGTGWGQPQHF. DNA for the CDR3: TGCGCCAGCAGCCAAGAGGGGACAGGGTGGGGTCAGCCCCAGCATTTT.

The chain recombines TRBV6-5 with TRBJ2-5; D might be TRBD2 (5 bases). The germline V gene encodes CDR1 MNHEY and CDR2 SVGAGI. The CDR3 is 14 amino acids. V was trimmed by 8 bases and J by 5 bases, leaving 18 bases between them. The CDR3 protein is CASSRPGNKETQYF. The CDR3 nucleotides read TGTGCCAGCTCCAGACCGGGAAATAAGGAGACCCAGTACTTC.

The chain carries TRBV19 and TRBJ2-5; TRBD1 aligns across 7 bases. The CDR3 runs to 15 residues. J lost 0 bases, V lost 5 bases, and 6 bases had no gene match. In germline, CDR1 is LNHDA, CDR2 SQIVND (reference sequence). The CDR3 DNA reads TGTGCCAGTAGTTGGGGACAGTACTACCAAGAGACCCAGTACTTC. This translates into CASSWGQYYQETQYF.

The gene calls are TRBV30 and TRBJ2-3; D possibly corresponds to TRBD2 (6 bases). The ends were cut back, 1 base at V and 4 bases at J, with 18 bases in the middle. The CDR3 runs to 16 residues. Germline-derived CDR1 and CDR2 are GTSNPN and SVGIG (reference sequence). CDR3 DNA sequence: TGTGCCTGGAGTGCCGAGTGGGGGGAAGAAGCAGATACGCAGTATTTT. It codes for CAWSAEWGEEADTQYF.

This clone was counted only a few times. The chain joins TRBV11-2 to TRBJ2-3, with D possibly being TRBD2 (6 bases). Trimming stripped 3 bases from V and 2 bases from J, with 9 bases between. The length of the CDR3 is 14 residues. Germline V gives CDR1 SGHAT, CDR2 FQNNGV. CDR3 in amino acids: CASSFGGYTDTQYF. CDR3 DNA: TGTGCCAGCAGCTTTGGGGGGTACACAGATACGCAGTATTTT. Full variable domain (outside the CDR3, taken from reference TRBV11-2 and TRBJ2-3): EAGVAQSPRYKIIEKRQSVAFWCNPISGHATLYWYQQILGQGPKLLIQFQNNGVVDDSQLPKDRFSAERLKGVDSTLKIQPAKLEDSAVYLCASSFGGYTDTQYFGPGTRLTVL.

The chain has TRBV5-1 and TRBJ2-3, with a possible D match to TRBD1 (5 bases). Germline V CDR1 and CDR2: SGHRS, YFSETQ. This CDR3 region has 16 residues. Between the trimmed V and J ends, which lost 0 bases and 1 base, there was a span of 12 bases. CDR3 sequence reads: CASSLADGAGTDTQYF. The CDR3 DNA reads TGCGCCAGCAGCTTGGCCGATGGGGCGGGCACAGATACGCAGTATTTT.

V usage is TRBV9 and J usage is TRBJ2-1, with TRBD2 matching 7 bases. The CDR3 extends over 15 amino acids. Trimming at V came to 0 bases and at J to 8 bases, leaving 8 bases not matched to a gene. Germline CDR1 reads SGDLS; CDR2 reads YYNGEE. The CDR3 region is CASSVEAAGKYEQFF. The CDR3 coding sequence is TGTGCCAGCAGCGTAGAGGCAGCGGGGAAATATGAGCAGTTCTTC.

The rearrangement links TRBV10-3 to TRBJ2-5; TRBD1 aligns across 9 bases. Germline-derived CDR1 and CDR2 are ENHRY and SYGVKD. This CDR3 contains 13 residues. Trimming cost V 3 bases and J 9 bases; bases outside gene matches: 5. CDR3 coding DNA: TGTGCCATCAGTGAAGGGGACAGGGTGGCCCAGTACTTC. It is translated as CAISEGDRVAQYF.

J is TRBJ2-1 and V is TRBV4-2; D not resolved. Trimming shortened V by 0 bases and J by 2 bases, and 8 bases separated the two germline ends. The CDR3 has 15 residues. The germline V gene has CDR1 LGHNA and CDR2 YNFKEQ. CDR3 sequence: CASSQDSYTYNEQFF. The CDR3, as DNA: TGTGCCAGCAGCCAAGACAGCTACACCTACAATGAGCAGTTCTTC.

The chain links TRBV30 to TRBJ1-1; 7 nucleotides match TRBD1. This CDR3 has 13 amino acids. Germline V gene lookup returns CDR1 GTSNPN and CDR2 SVGIG (reference sequence). V trimming: 3 bases; J trimming: 3 bases; junction bases outside the gene matches: 4. The CDR3 DNA is TGTGCCTGGAGCGCCGACAGGGACACTGAAGCTTTCTTT. This encodes CAWSADRDTEAFF. The full variable domain, its missing parts supplied by reference TRBV30 and TRBJ1-1, is SQTIHQWPATLVQPVGSPLSLECTVEGTSNPNLYWYRQAAGRGLQLLFYSVGIGQISSEVPQNLSASRPQDRQFILSSKKLLLSDSGFYLCAWSADRDTEAFFGQGTRLTVV.

This chain's CDR3 is CASSLNSYNEQFF. CDR3 DNA: TGTGCCAGCAGCTTAAACAGCTACAATGAGCAGTTCTTC. The rearrangement joins TRBV7-2 to TRBJ2-1; D not resolved. CDR1 SGHTA and CDR2 FQGNSA come from the germline V gene. V gave up 2 bases and J gave up 3 bases, with 5 bases separating them. This CDR3 has 13 amino acids.

The J gene is TRBJ2-1, the V gene TRBV4-3, with no clear D. This CDR3 is 16 amino acids long. The germline gives CDR1 LGHNA, CDR2 YSLEER. V was pared by 4 bases and J by 7 bases, with 20 bases between. Written as DNA, the CDR3 is TGCGCCAGCAGCCTGACGGTAACGGGTACTATGAATGAGCAGTTCTTC. This encodes CASSLTVTGTMNEQFF.

The DNA of the CDR3 is TGTGCCAGTACCCCATATGATGACTATGGCTACACCTTC. This encodes CASTPYDDYGYTF. This sequence joins TRBV19 and TRBJ1-2; D call uncertain. V gave up 7 bases and J gave up 3 bases, with 12 bases separating them. The germline V gene encodes CDR1 LNHDA and CDR2 SQIVND (reference sequence). This CDR3 is 13 amino acids long. Combining the CDR3 with reference TRBV19 and TRBJ1-2 gives the whole variable domain DGGITQSPKYLFRKEGQNVTLSCEQNLNHDAMYWYRQDPGQGLRLIYYSQIVNDFQKGDIAEGYSVSREKKESFPLTVTSAQKNPTAFYLCASTPYDDYGYTFGSGTRLTVV.

The CDR3 nucleotides are TGTGCCAGCAGCCATGGACTAGTCCCAGAGACCCAGTACTTC. Residues: CASSHGLVPETQYF. The V call is TRBV28, the J call TRBJ2-5, with 7 positions matching TRBD2. The CDR3 spans 14 residues. J was trimmed by 4 bases and V by 6 bases; bases with no gene match: 8. The germline gives CDR1 MDHEN, CDR2 SYDVKM.

V gene TRBV4-2 combines with J gene TRBJ2-5; no clear D. Germline V lookup: CDR1 LGHNA, CDR2 YNFKEQ. V lost 4 bases and J 1 base, leaving 7 bases between the germline ends. The CDR3 loop spans 13 amino acids. The CDR3 sequence: CASSPSSQETQYF. The DNA for the CDR3 is TGTGCCAGCAGCCCATCATCCCAAGAGACCCAGTACTTC.

This clone was observed a handful of times. The gene calls are TRBV10-3 and TRBJ1-1; D remains ambiguous. The ends were cut back, 4 bases at V and 0 bases at J, with 9 bases in the middle. CDR3 length: 14 amino acids. The germline CDR1 and CDR2 sequences are ENHRY and SYGVKD. CDR3 protein: CAISAGAMNTEAFF. CDR3 DNA sequence: TGTGCCATCAGTGCGGGTGCGATGAACACTGAAGCTTTCTTT.

This chain connects TRBV5-1 to TRBJ2-3; tentatively, D is TRBD2 (5 bases). The length of the CDR3 is 15 residues. The germline gives CDR1 SGHRS, CDR2 YFSETQ. V shed 1 base and J shed 1 base, with 10 bases lying between them. CDR3 protein: CASSLPGVGTDTQYF. CDR3 nucleotide sequence: TGCGCCAGCAGCTTGCCCGGGGTGGGCACAGATACGCAGTATTTT.

This sequence joins TRBV28 and TRBJ2-3; 10 nucleotides agree with TRBD2. Germline V lookup: CDR1 MDHEN, CDR2 SYDVKM. CDR3 size: 16 residues. The trim removed 3 bases at V and 2 bases at J, leaving 5 bases unmatched. The CDR3: CASSFRSGRTTDTQYF. The CDR3 nucleotides read TGTGCCAGCAGTTTTCGTAGCGGGAGGACCACAGATACGCAGTATTTT.

This clone was observed a few times. The rearrangement uses TRBV6-1 and TRBJ1-5; a weak D match, TRBD1 (6 bases). V was cut by 4 bases and J by 3 bases, with 16 bases left in between. This CDR3 region has 16 residues. Per the germline V gene, CDR1 is MNHNS and CDR2 is SASEGT. CDR3 nucleotide sequence: TGTGCCAGCAGTGGTCTAGGGGGGGGTGACAATCAGCCCCAGCATTTT. Its translation is CASSGLGGGDNQPQHF.

The sample holds a few counts of this clone. The chain couples TRBV11-2 to TRBJ2-1; 12 positions match TRBD2. J was trimmed by 8 bases and V by 0 bases; bases with no gene match: 8. The CDR3 is made up of 17 amino acids. CDR1 and CDR2 from the germline V gene are SGHAT and FQNNGV. CDR3 loop: CASSLELGLAGFDEQFF. The CDR3 DNA follows: TGTGCCAGCAGCTTAGAGCTTGGACTAGCGGGATTCGATGAGCAGTTCTTC.

The V call is TRBV19, the J call TRBJ1-6; TRBD1 matches 10 bases. CDR3 length: 14 residues. V shed 10 bases and J 10 bases; nucleotides not matched to a gene: 10. In germline, CDR1 is LNHDA, CDR2 SQIVND (reference sequence). CDR3 in amino acids: CATQGGTGASPLHF. The CDR3 nucleotides are TGTGCCACCCAGGGGGGGACAGGGGCCTCACCCCTCCACTTT.

J is TRBJ1-1 and V is TRBV9; TRBD1 matches at 7 bases. The CDR3 consists of 13 residues. Per the germline V gene, CDR1 is SGDLS and CDR2 is YYNGEE. Germline trimming cut 7 bases from V and 8 bases from J; bases unmatched to any gene: 11. CDR3 bases: TGTGCCAGCTCCAGGGGGGCGTCGGAAGAAGCTTTCTTT. This gives the protein CASSRGASEEAFF.

This clone showed up just a few times. The V call is TRBV7-2, the J call TRBJ1-5, with D unclear. Germline V gene lookup returns CDR1 SGHTA and CDR2 FQGNSA. The CDR3 is 14 amino acids. V was shortened by 5 bases and J by 4 bases, with 12 bases between the two germline ends. The CDR3 bases are TGTGCCAGCAGCGGGAGGGTTGGGAATCAGCCCCAGCATTTT. Protein sequence: CASSGRVGNQPQHF.